This entry is about one T cell receptor beta chain. Its cognate antigen is unknown. The CDR3 is 13 residues long. The germline V and J ends were trimmed by 1 base and 3 bases, with 7 bases remaining between them. The germline CDR1 and CDR2 sequences are SGHVS and FNYEAQ. The sample originates from a study of beta chain features in type 1 diabetes. Study overall: Healthy donors and patients had similar age, gender and cell yields. General observations from the study: The study found moderately but significantly shorter TCRB CDR3s in all four CD4+ subsets of Type 1 diabetes patients.

cDNA synthesis used the whole RNA isolate, giving expressed TCRB sequences. The repertoire was sequenced with immunoSEQ multiplex PCR; TCRdb's copy has only in-frame clones and lacks some. This sample has about 160,000 clones, with 7.8% found just once. V usage is TRBV7-6 and J usage is TRBJ2-7; a possible D gene is TRBD1 (6 bases). Sequenced: central memory CD4+ T cells from blood. This TCR was recovered from a woman aged 35 to 49 with type 1 diabetes. DNA of the CDR3: TGTGCCAGCAGCTTAGAAGGGGGCTACGAGCAGTACTTC. Translation gives CASSLEGGYEQYF.